This entry is about one T cell receptor (beta chain). The antigen remains undetermined. These data belong to a study of T cell repertoires in cytomegalovirus infection. Across the study: HLA-B-restricted CMV epitopes that are well studied were used alongside recently identified HLA-C-restricted ones. Public TCR beta signatures marked donors with CMV infection and the matching HLA. The study's findings and limits: Identification of carriers of CMV plus the relevant HLA was achieved through cumulative public TCR beta family frequency. In two of eight donors, the top clonotype was HLA-C-restricted CMV-specific.

Each CDR3 protein is one row after TCRdb ran MiXCR on the reads. This table holds 680,000 or so distinct CDR3 sequences, roughly a third found once. The material was cultured PBMCs, obtained from culture after CMV antigen stimulation. The sequence was collected from a human donor in good health (CMV status not recorded). Some clones in this sample may be carry-over from other donors' samples.

The CDR3 spells CASSQAPGTDKARYGYTF. In nucleotides, the CDR3 is TGTGCCAGCAGCCAAGCTCCCGGGACAGACAAAGCGAGGTATGGCTACACCTTC. The chain employs TRBV4-2 and TRBJ1-2, with 7 bases lining up with TRBD1. The V gene's germline CDR1 is LGHNA and CDR2 YNFKEQ. The CDR3 covers 18 residues. V dropped 1 base and J dropped 5; count of bases not matched to a gene: 16.